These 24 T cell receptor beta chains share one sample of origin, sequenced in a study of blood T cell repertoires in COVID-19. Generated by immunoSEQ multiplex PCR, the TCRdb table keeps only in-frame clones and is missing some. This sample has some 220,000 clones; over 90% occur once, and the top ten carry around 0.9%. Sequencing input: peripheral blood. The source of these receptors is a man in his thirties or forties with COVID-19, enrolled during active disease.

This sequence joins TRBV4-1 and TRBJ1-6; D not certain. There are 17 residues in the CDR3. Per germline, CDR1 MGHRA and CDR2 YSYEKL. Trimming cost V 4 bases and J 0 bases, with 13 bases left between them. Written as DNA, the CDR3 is TGCGCCAGCAGCCCCGGACCCGGGAGCTCCTATAATTCACCCCTCCACTTT. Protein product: CASSPGPGSSYNSPLHF.

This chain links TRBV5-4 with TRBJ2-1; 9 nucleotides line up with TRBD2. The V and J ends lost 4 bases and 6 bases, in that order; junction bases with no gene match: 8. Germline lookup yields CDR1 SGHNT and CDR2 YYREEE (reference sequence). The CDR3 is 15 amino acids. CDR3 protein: CASSLGAAGGNEQFF. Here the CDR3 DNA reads TGTGCCAGCAGCCTAGGGGCAGCGGGGGGCAATGAGCAGTTCTTC.

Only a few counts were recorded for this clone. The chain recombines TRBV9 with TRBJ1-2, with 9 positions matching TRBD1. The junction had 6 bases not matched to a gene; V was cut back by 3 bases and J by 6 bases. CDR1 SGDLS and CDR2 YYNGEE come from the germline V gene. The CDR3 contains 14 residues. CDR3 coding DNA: TGTGCCAGCAGCGCCCGGACAGGGGACCATGGCTACACCTTC. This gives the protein CASSARTGDHGYTF.

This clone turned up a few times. CDR3 DNA: TGTGCCAGCAGCGTGGGATTAGCGGGGGGGCCCCGCGAGCAGTACTTC. As protein: CASSVGLAGGPREQYF. The rearrangement links TRBV9 to TRBJ2-7; TRBD2 aligns across 11 bases. CDR1 is SGDLS, CDR2 YYNGEE, per germline. The CDR3 consists of 16 residues. J lost 6 bases, V lost 2 bases, and 10 bases had no gene match.

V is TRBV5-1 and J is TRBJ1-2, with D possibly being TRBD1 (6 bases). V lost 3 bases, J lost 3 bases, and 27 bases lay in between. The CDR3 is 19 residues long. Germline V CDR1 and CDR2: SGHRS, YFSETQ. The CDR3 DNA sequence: TGCGCCAGCAGCTCGGGTCAGGGGCTTCTTTCTTTGCGGGACTATGGCTACACCTTC. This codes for CASSSGQGLLSLRDYGYTF.

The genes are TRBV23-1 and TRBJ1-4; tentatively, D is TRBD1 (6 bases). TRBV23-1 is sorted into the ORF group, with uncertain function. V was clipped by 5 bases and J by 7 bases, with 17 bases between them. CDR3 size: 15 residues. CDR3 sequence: CASSYTGRHGEKLFF. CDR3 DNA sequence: TGCGCCAGCAGTTATACAGGGAGACACGGTGAAAAACTGTTTTTT.

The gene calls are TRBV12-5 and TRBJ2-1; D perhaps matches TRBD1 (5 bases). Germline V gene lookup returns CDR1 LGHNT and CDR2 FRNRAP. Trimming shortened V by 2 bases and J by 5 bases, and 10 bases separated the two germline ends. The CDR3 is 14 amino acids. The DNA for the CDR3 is TGTGCTAGTGGTTTGCTAGGGGCCAACAATGAGCAGTTCTTC. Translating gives CASGLLGANNEQFF.

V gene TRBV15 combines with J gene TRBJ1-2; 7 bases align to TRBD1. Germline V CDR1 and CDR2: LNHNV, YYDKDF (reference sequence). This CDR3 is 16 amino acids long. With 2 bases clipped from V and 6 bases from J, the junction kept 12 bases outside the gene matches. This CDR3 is CATSRTSGTVINGYTF. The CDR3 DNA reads TGTGCCACCAGCAGAACCTCCGGGACAGTCATAAATGGCTACACCTTC.

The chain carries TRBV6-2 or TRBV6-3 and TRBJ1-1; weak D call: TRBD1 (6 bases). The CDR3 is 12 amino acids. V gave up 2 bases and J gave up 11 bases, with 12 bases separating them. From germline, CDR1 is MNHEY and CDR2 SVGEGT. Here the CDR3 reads CASSYGTSPAFF. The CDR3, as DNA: TGTGCCAGCAGTTACGGGACATCTCCGGCTTTCTTT.

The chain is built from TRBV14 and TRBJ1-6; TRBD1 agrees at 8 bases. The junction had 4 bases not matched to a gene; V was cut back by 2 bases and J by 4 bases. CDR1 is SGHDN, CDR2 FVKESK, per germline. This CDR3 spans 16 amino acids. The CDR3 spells CASSQSQGAYNSPLHF. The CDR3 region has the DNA TGTGCCAGCAGCCAATCGCAGGGGGCATATAATTCACCCCTCCACTTT.

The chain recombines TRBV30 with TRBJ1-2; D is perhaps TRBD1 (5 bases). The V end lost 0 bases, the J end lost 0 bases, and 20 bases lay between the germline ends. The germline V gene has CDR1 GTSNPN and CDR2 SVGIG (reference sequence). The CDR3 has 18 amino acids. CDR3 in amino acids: CAWSVVSQWGVTNYGYTF. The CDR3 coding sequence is TGTGCCTGGAGTGTAGTAAGCCAGTGGGGGGTGACTAACTATGGCTACACCTTC.

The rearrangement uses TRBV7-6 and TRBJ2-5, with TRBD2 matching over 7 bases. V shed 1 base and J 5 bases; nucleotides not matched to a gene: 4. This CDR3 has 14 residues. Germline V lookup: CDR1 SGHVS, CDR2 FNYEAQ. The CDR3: CASSLVGGGETQYF. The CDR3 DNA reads TGTGCCAGCAGCTTAGTTGGGGGAGGGGAGACCCAGTACTTC.

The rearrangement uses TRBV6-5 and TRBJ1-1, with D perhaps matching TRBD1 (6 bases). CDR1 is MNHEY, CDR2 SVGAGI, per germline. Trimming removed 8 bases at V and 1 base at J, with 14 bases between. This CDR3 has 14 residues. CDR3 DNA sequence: TGTGCCAGCTTCGGGGGGCTTGGGAACACTGAAGCTTTCTTT. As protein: CASFGGLGNTEAFF.

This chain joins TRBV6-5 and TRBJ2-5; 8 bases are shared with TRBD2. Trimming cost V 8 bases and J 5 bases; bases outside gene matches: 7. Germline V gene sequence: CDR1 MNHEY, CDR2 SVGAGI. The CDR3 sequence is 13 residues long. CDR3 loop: CASPGGGRETQYF. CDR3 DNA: TGTGCCAGCCCCGGGGGGGGGCGGGAGACCCAGTACTTC.

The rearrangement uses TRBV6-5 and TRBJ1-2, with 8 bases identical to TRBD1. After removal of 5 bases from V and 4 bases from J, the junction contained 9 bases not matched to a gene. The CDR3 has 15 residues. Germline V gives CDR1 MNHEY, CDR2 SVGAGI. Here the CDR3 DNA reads TGTGCCAGCAGTCCGCCCTCGCAGGGGGCCTATGGCTACACCTTC. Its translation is CASSPPSQGAYGYTF.

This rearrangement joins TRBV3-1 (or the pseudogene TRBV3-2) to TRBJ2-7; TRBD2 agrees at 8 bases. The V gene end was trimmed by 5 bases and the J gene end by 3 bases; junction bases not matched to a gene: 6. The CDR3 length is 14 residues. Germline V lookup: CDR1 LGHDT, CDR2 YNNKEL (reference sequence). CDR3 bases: TGTGCCAGCAGCAACGGGGGGGCCAACTACGAGCAGTACTTC. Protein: CASSNGGANYEQYF.

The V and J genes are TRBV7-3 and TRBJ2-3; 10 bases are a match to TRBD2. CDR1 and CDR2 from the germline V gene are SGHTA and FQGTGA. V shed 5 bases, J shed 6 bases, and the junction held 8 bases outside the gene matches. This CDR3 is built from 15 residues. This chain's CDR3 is CASSDSGGKRDTQYF. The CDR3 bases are TGTGCCAGCAGCGATAGCGGGGGGAAGAGGGATACGCAGTATTTT.

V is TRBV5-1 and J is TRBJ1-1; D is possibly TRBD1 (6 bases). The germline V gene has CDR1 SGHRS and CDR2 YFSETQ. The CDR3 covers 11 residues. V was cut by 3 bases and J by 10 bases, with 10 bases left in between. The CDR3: CASSSQGSAFF. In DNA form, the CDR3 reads TGCGCCAGCAGCTCACAGGGATCAGCTTTCTTT.

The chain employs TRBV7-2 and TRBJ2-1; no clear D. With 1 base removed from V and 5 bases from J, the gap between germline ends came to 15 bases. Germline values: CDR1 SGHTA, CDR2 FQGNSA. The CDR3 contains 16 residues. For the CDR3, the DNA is TGTGCCAGCAGCTTAGGCGTAGCACCCCTGGACAATGAGCAGTTCTTC. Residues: CASSLGVAPLDNEQFF.

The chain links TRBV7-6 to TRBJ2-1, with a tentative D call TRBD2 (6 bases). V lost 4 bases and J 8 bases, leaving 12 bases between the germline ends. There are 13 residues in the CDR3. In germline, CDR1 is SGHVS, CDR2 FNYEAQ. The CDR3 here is CASSWGLRDEQFF. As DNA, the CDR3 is TGTGCCAGCAGCTGGGGACTGCGGGATGAGCAGTTCTTC. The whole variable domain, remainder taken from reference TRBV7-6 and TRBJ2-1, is GAGVSQSPRYKVTKRGQDVALRCDPISGHVSLYWYRQALGQGPEFLTYFNYEAQQDKSGLPNDRFSAERPEGSISTLTIQRTEQRDSAMYRCASSWGLRDEQFFGPGTRLTVL.

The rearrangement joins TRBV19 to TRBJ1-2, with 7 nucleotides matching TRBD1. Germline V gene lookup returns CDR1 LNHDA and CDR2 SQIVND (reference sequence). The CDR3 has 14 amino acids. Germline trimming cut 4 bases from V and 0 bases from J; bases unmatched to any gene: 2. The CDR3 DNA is TGTGCCAGTAGTAGCGGGACAGCTAACTATGGCTACACCTTC. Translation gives CASSSGTANYGYTF.

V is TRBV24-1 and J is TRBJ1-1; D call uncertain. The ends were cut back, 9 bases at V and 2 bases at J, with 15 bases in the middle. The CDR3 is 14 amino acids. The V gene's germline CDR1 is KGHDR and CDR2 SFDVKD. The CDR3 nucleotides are TGTGCCACCTTTAAGGGAGTCGGTAACACTGAAGCTTTCTTT. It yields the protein CATFKGVGNTEAFF.

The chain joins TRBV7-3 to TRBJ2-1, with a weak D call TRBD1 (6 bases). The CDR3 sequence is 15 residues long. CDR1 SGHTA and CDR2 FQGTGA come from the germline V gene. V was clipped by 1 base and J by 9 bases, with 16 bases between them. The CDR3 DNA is TGTGCCAGCAGCTTAATGGGGGCTCCGGGCGGTGAGCAGTTCTTC. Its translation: CASSLMGAPGGEQFF.

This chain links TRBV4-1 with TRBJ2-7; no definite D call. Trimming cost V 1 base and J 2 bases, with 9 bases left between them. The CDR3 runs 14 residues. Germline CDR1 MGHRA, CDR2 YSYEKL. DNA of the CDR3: TGCGCCAGCAGCCAAGCCAACTACCCCTACGAGCAGTACTTC. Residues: CASSQANYPYEQYF.